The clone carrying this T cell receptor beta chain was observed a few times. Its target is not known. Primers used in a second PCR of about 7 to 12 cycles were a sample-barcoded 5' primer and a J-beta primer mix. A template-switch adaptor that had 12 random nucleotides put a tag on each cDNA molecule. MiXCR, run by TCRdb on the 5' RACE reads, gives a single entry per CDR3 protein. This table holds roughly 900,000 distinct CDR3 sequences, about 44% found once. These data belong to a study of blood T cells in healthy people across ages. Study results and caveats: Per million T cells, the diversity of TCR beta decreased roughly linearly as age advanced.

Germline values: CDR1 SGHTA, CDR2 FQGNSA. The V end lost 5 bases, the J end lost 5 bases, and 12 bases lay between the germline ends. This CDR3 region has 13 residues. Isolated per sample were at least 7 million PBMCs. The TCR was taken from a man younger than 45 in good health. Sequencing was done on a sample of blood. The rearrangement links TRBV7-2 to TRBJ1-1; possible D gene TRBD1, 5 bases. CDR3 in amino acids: CASSAGGGTEAFF. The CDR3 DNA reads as TGTGCCAGCAGCGCGGGGGGGGGAACTGAAGCTTTCTTT.